The T cell receptor (beta chain) under discussion was sequenced for a study of beta chain features in type 1 diabetes. This clone was observed many times. Antigen specificity is unknown. The V end was cut by 0 bases, the J end by 9 bases, with 7 bases between. This CDR3 comprises 12 residues. Looked up from germline, CDR1 is SGDLS and CDR2 is YYNGEE. Study conclusions and caveats: A moderate, significant TCRB CDR3 shortening appeared in type 1 diabetes across four CD4+ subsets.

All of the isolated RNA was reverse transcribed, so expressed TCRB transcripts were sequenced. Produced via immunoSEQ multiplex PCR; TCRdb's table is partial and in-frame only. The table lists 100,000 to 150,000 clones, 15% to 20% of them singletons. The sample consisted of central memory CD4+ T cells from blood. The origin of this receptor is a man aged 18 to 35 with type 1 diabetes. The chain combines TRBV9 with TRBJ2-1; D not certain. In nucleotides, the CDR3 is TGTGCCAGCAGCGTAGGATACGGTGAGCAGTTCTTC. It is translated as CASSVGYGEQFF.